This is a list of T cell receptor beta chains from one sample in a study of T cells in pancreatic ductal adenocarcinoma. The method was immunoSEQ multiplex PCR; TCRdb's version includes in-frame clones alone and lacks a portion of them. The sample contains some 16,000 clones, about 93% of which appear only once. The sequenced sample was PBMCs. The receptors come from a human donor with pancreatic ductal adenocarcinoma. Each CDR3 is given without its conserved first and last residue. Expanded clones are given a class, and other clones once, few, many or no size at all.

J gene,clone size,V gene,CDR3 protein
TRBJ1-5,once,TRBV19,ASSMVRGFESNQPQH
TRBJ1-2,.,TRBV6-6,ASSPDRDRGVTGYT
TRBJ1-6,.,TRBV5-6,ASSSLSRDKAPLH
TRBJ2-1,once,TRBV5-8,ASLPTLASYNEQF
TRBJ2-7,.,TRBV21-1,ASSLQNISGTTYEQY
TRBJ2-5,.,TRBV10-3,AISEFRLETQY
TRBJ2-2,.,TRBV29-1,SVATGTAYTGELF
TRBJ2-1,once,TRBV9,ASSVALGPYNEQF
TRBJ1-3,.,TRBV19,ASSIRPGQSSGNTIY
TRBJ1-5,once,TRBV7-2,ASSLSTGGVRH
TRBJ1-5,.,TRBV27,ASSKGGAGNQPQH
TRBJ2-7,few,TRBV5-5,ASSQVGRALEQY
TRBJ2-7,.,TRBV7-9,ASSYRQGARDEQY
TRBJ2-5,.,TRBV5-1,ASSLEDSEGETQY
TRBJ1-1,.,TRBV5-4,ASSLDPGRVGTEAF
TRBJ1-1,once,TRBV7-3,ASSQVGGARTEAF
TRBJ1-2,.,TRBV19,ASSIGPGGVYGYT
TRBJ1-4,.,TRBV2,ASRESLGTNEKLF
TRBJ2-5,.,TRBV2,ASKGDQETQY
TRBJ2-5,few,TRBV5-8,ASSRGGQLETQY
TRBJ2-7,.,TRBV30,AWERTGGSYEQY
TRBJ2-3,.,TRBV9,ASSVATVGTSDTQY
TRBJ2-7,.,TRBV7-3,ASSLRSGVDSFYEQY
TRBJ1-4,once,TRBV7-9,ASKGHRGTNEKLF
TRBJ2-5,.,TRBV9,ASSVTGRLQETQY
TRBJ2-5,.,TRBV7-9,ASSLAGQPEETQY
TRBJ1-1,.,TRBV6-1,ASSPVPGQGEAF
TRBJ2-3,.,TRBV7-3,ASSLRTGGRDTQY
TRBJ2-6,.,TRBV11-2,ASSSANVLT
TRBJ2-3,once,TRBV9,ASNNGGLPDTQY
TRBJ1-5,.,TRBV28,ASSSRPGQGRDNQPQH
TRBJ1-1,.,TRBV11-2,ASSLDLRTGNQI
TRBJ1-5,.,TRBV7-8,ASSLDRGPNQPQH
TRBJ2-3,.,TRBV2,ASSEAGTSGWDTDTQY
TRBJ1-5,.,TRBV19,ASSIRGVSNQPQH
TRBJ1-1,.,TRBV5-4,ASSLAWGQGYGEAF
TRBJ1-2,.,TRBV4-3,ASSQDLRQGTFYGYT
TRBJ2-3,once,TRBV19,ASTTGASGSIPDTQY
TRBJ1-1,.,TRBV27,ASSFVGTGVPSRVAF
TRBJ1-1,.,TRBV7-2,ASSFYPTGGMNTEAF
TRBJ2-1,.,TRBV19,ASSLTGTSGKSNEQF
TRBJ2-1,.,TRBV7-3,ASSTNLAGGLIEQF
TRBJ1-5,few,TRBV19,ASSTRRDRGQPQH
TRBJ1-1,.,TRBV6-5,ASSYGVLNTEAF
TRBJ1-6,.,TRBV4-3,ASSQGGGGDSPLH
TRBJ2-3,.,TRBV5-1,ASSFMPSGSTDTQY
TRBJ2-7,.,TRBV5-1,ASSLETGRSSYEQY
TRBJ1-5,few,TRBV19,ASMGLNQPQH
TRBJ2-1,.,TRBV14,ASSRPRTGGNNEQF
TRBJ2-1,.,TRBV18,ASSPTTSGRAGEQF
TRBJ2-3,few,TRBV27,ASSLNGGSTDTQY
TRBJ1-3,.,TRBV6-5,ASSYSEGSGNTIY
TRBJ2-5,.,TRBV5-6,ASSLLSDRGYQETQY
TRBJ2-2,once,TRBV5-1,ASSHRTSGRGTANTGELF
TRBJ1-6,.,TRBV6-6,ASSMGGLDNSPLH